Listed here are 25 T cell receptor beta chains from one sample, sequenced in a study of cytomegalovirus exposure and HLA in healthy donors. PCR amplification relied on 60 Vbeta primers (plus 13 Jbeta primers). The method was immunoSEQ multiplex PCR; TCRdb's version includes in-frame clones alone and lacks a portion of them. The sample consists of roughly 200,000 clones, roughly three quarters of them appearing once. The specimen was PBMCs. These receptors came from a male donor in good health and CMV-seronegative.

The CDR3 spells CASSRGRADTEAFF. The CDR3, as DNA: TGTGCCAGCAGTCGGGGGAGGGCGGACACTGAAGCTTTCTTT. This chain joins TRBV6-4 and TRBJ1-1, with D tentatively TRBD1 (5 bases). Germline-derived CDR1 and CDR2 are MRHNA and SNTAGT. The CDR3 runs to 14 residues. Trimming cost V 5 bases and J 3 bases, with 13 bases left between them.

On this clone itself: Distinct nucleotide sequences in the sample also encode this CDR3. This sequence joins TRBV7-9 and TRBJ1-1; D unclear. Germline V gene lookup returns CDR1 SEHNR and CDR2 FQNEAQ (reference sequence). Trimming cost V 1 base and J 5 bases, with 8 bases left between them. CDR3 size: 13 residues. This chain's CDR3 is CASSLVAGTEAFF. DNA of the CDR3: TGTGCCAGCAGCTTAGTGGCGGGGACTGAAGCTTTCTTT.

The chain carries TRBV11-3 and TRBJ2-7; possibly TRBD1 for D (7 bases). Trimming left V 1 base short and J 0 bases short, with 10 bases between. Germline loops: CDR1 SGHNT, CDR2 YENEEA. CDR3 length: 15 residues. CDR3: CASSLGGTVSYEQYF. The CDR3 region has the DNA TGTGCCAGCAGCTTAGGCGGGACAGTCTCCTACGAGCAGTACTTC.

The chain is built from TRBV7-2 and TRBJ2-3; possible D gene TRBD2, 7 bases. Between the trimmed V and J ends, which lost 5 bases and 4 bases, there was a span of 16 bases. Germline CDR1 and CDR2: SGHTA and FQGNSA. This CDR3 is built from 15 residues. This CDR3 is CASSPGGYLADTQYF. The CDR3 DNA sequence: TGTGCCAGCAGCCCGGGGGGCTACCTGGCAGATACGCAGTATTTT.

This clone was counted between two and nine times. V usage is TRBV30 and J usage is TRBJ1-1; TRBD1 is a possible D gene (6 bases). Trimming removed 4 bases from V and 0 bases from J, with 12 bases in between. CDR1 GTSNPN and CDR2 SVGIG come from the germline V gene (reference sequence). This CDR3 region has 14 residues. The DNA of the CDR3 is TGTGCCTGGAACTCTCAGGGGATGAACACTGAAGCTTTCTTT. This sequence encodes CAWNSQGMNTEAFF.

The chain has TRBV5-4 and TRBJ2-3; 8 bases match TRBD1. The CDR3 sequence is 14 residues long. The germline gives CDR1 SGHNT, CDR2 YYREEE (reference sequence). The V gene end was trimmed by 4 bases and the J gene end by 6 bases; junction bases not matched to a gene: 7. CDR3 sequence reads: CASSPTGAKDTQYF. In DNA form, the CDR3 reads TGTGCCAGCAGCCCGACAGGGGCTAAGGATACGCAGTATTTT. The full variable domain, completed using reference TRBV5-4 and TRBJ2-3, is ETGVTQSPTHLIKTRGQQVTLRCSSQSGHNTVSWYQQALGQGPQFIFQYYREEENGRGNFPPRFSGLQFPNYSSELNVNALELDDSALYLCASSPTGAKDTQYFGPGTRLTVL.

The CDR3 nucleotides are TGTGCCAGCAGAACAGACCTTTCTCGGGCCAAAAACATTCAGTACTTC. This encodes CASRTDLSRAKNIQYF. The rearrangement joins TRBV28 to TRBJ2-4; D unresolved. V was clipped by 6 bases and J by 1 base, with 16 bases between them. The germline V gene encodes CDR1 MDHEN and CDR2 SYDVKM. The CDR3 is 16 amino acids.

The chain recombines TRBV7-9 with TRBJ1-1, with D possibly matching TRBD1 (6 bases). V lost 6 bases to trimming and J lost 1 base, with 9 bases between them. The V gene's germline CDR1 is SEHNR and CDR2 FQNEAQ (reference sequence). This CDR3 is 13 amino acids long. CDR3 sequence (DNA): TGTGCCAGCAGGTGGACAGCGAACACTGAAGCTTTCTTT. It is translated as CASRWTANTEAFF.

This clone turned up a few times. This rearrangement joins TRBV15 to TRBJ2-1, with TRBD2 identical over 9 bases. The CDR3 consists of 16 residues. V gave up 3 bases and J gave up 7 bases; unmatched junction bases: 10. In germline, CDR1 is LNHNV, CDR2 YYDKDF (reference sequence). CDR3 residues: CATSRGAGGRGNEQFF. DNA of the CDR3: TGTGCCACCAGCAGGGGAGCGGGGGGCCGTGGGAATGAGCAGTTCTTC.

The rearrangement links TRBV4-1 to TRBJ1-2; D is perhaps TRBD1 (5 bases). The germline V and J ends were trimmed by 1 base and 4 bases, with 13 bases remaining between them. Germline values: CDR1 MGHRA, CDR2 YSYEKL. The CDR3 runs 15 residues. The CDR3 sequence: CASSQGRLGGYGYTF. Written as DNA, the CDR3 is TGCGCCAGCAGCCAAGGCCGTCTGGGGGGCTATGGCTACACCTTC.

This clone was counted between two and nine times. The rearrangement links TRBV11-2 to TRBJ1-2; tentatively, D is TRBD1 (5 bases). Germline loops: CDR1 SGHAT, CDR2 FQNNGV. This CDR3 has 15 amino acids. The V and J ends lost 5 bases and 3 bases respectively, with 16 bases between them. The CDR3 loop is CASSNPRGVDYGYTF. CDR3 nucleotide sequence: TGTGCCAGCAGCAACCCACGGGGGGTGGACTATGGCTACACCTTC.

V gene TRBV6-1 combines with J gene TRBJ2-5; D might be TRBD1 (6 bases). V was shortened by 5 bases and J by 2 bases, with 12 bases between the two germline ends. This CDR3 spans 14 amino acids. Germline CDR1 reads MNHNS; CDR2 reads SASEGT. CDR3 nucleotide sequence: TGTGCCAGCAGTCCGACTGGGACACAAGAGACCCAGTACTTC. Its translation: CASSPTGTQETQYF.

The CDR3 spells CASSVEGHPGEKLFF. Written as DNA, the CDR3 is TGTGCCAGCAGCGTAGAGGGGCACCCCGGAGAAAAACTGTTTTTT. The J gene is TRBJ1-4, the V gene TRBV9; D may be TRBD1 (5 bases). V was trimmed by 0 bases and J by 8 bases, leaving 14 bases between them. The germline V gene has CDR1 SGDLS and CDR2 YYNGEE. The CDR3 loop spans 15 amino acids. Drawing the rest from reference TRBV9 and TRBJ1-4, the complete variable domain is DSGVTQTPKHLITATGQRVTLRCSPRSGDLSVYWYQQSLDQGLQFLIQYYNGEERAKGNILERFSAQQFPDLHSELNLSSLELGDSALYFCASSVEGHPGEKLFFGSGTQLSVL.

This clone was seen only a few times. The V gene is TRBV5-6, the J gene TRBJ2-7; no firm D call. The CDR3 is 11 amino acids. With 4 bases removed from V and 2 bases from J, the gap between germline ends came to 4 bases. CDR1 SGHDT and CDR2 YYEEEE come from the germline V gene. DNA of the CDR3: TGTGCCAGCAGCGTAGCCTACGAGCAGTACTTC. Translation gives CASSVAYEQYF.

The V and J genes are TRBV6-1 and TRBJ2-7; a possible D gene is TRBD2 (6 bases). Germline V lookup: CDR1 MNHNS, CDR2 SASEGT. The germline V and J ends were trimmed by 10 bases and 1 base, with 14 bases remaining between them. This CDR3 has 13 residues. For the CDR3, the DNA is TGTGCCACCAAGAATAGCGGATCCTACGAGCAGTACTTC. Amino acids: CATKNSGSYEQYF.

The CDR3 bases are TGTGCCAGCAGCTTAGCGCAGGGACAGGGGTCCTACAATGAGCAGTTCTTC. Its protein product is CASSLAQGQGSYNEQFF. V and J are TRBV11-1 and TRBJ2-1, with TRBD1 identical over 10 bases. Germline CDR1 and CDR2: SGHAT and FQDESV (reference sequence). The CDR3 totals 17 residues. Trimming at V came to 0 bases and at J to 1 base, leaving 3 bases not matched to a gene.

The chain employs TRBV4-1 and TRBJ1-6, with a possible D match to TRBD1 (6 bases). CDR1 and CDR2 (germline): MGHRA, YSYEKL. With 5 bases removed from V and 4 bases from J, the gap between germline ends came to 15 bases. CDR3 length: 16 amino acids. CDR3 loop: CASSSPDRIYNSPLHF. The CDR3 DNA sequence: TGCGCCAGCAGCTCCCCGGACAGAATATATAATTCACCCCTCCACTTT.

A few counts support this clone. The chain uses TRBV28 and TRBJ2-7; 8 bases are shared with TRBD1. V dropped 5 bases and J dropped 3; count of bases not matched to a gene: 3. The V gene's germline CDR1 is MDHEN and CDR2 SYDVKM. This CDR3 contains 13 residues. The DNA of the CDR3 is TGTGCCAGCAGTGGGGACAGGTACTACGAGCAGTACTTC. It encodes CASSGDRYYEQYF.

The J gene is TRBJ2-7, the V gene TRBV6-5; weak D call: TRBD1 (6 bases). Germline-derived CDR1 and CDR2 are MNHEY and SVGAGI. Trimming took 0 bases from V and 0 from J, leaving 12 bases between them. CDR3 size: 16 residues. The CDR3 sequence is CASSYSVGGSSYEQYF. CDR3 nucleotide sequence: TGTGCCAGCAGTTACTCAGTAGGGGGTAGCTCCTACGAGCAGTACTTC.

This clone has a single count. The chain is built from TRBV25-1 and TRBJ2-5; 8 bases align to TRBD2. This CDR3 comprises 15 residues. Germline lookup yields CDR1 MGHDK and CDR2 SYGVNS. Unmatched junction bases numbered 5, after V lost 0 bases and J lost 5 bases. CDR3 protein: CASSEYETSEETQYF. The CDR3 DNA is TGTGCCAGCAGTGAATACGAGACTAGCGAGGAGACCCAGTACTTC.

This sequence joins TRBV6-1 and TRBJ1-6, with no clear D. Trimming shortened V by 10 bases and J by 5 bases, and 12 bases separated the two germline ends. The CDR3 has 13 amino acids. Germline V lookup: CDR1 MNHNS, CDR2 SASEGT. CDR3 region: CATIRANNSPLHF. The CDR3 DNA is TGTGCCACGATACGCGCAAATAATTCACCCCTCCACTTT.

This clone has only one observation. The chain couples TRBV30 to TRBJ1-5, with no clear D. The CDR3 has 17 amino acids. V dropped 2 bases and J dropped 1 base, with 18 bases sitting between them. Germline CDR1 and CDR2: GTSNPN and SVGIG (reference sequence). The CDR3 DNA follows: TGTGCCTGGAGTTTTCGGACCCGAGGGCAGAGCAATCAGCCCCAGCATTTT. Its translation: CAWSFRTRGQSNQPQHF.

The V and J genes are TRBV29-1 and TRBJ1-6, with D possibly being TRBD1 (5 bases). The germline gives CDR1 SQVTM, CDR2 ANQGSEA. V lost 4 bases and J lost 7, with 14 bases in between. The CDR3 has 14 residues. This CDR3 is CSVGSGKRNSPLHF. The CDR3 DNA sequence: TGCAGCGTTGGGTCAGGGAAAAGGAATTCACCCCTCCACTTT.

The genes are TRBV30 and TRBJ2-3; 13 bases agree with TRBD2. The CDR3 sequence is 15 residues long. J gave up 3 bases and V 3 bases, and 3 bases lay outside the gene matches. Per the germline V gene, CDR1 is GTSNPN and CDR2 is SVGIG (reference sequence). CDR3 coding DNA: TGTGCCTGGAGACTAGCGGGAGGGCAAACAGATACGCAGTATTTT. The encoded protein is CAWRLAGGQTDTQYF.

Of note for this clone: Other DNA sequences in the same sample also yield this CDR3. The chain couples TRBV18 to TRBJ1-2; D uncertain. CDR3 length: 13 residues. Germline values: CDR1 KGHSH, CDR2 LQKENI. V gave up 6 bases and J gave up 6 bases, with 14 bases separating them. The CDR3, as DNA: TGTGCCAGCTCGCTGAGCCCCGAAGATGGCTACACCTTC. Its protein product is CASSLSPEDGYTF.